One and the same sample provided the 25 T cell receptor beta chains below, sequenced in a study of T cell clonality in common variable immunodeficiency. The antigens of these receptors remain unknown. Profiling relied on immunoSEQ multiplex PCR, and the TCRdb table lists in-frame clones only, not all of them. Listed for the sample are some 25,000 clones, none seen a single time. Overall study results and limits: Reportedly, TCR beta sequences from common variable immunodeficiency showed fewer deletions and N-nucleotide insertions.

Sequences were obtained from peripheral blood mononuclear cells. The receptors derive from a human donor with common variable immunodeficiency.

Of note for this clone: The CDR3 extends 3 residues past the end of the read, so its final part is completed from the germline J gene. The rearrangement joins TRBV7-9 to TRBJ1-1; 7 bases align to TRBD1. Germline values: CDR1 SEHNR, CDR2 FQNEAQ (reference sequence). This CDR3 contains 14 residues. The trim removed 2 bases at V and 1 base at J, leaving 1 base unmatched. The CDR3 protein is CASSLRTGNTEAFF. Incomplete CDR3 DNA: TGTGCCAGCAGCTTAAGGACAGGGAACACTGAA.

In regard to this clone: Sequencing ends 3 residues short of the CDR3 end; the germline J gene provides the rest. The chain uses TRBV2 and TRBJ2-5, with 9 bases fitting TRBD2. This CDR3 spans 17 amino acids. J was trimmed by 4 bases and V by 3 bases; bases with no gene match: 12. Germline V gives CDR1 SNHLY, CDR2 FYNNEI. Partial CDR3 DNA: TGTGCCAGCAGTGATGACAGCGGGGGGATCCTAGTAGAGACC. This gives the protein CASSDDSGGILVET. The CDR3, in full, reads CASSDDSGGILVETQYF. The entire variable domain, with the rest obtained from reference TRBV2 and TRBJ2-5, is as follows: EPEVTQTPSHQVTQMGQEVILRCVPISNHLYFYWYRQILGQKVEFLVSFYNNEISEKSEIFDDQFSVERPDGSNFTLKIRSTKLEDSAMYFCASSDDSGGILVETQYFGPGTRLLVL.

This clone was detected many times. The CDR3 sequence: CSARGDRRSGEQFF. The DNA read from the CDR3 is TGCAGTGCTAGGGGGGACAGGAGGTCCGGTGAG. The chain employs TRBV20-1 and TRBJ2-1; 8 nucleotides align to TRBD1. The CDR3 goes on 3 residues after the read ends, and that part is filled in from the germline J gene. Germline V gene lookup returns CDR1 DFQATT and CDR2 SNEGSKA (reference sequence). CDR3 size: 14 residues. Unmatched junction bases numbered 10, after V lost 3 bases and J lost 9 bases.

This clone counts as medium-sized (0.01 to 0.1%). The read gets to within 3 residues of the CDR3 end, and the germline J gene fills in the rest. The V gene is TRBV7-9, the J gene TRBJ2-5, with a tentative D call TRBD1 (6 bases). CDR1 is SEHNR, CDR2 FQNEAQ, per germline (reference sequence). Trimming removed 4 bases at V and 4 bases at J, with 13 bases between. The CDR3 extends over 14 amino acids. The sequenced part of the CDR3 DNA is TGTGCCAGCAGCTCAGGACAGCAGGCAGAGACC. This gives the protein CASSSGQQAET. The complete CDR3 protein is CASSSGQQAETQYF.

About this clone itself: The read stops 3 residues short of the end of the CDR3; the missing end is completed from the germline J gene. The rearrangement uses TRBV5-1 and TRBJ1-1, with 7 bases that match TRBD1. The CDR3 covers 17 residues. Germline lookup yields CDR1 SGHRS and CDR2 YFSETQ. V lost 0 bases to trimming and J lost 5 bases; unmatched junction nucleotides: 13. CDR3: CASSLAGTDYPGTEAFF. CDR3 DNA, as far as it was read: TGCGCCAGCAGCTTGGCTGGGACAGACTACCCGGGGACTGAA. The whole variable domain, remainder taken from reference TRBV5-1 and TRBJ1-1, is KAGVTQTPRYLIKTRGQQVTLSCSPISGHRSVSWYQQTPGQGLQFLFEYFSETQRNKGNFPGRFSGRQFSNSRSEMNVSTLELGDSALYLCASSLAGTDYPGTEAFFGQGTRLTVV.

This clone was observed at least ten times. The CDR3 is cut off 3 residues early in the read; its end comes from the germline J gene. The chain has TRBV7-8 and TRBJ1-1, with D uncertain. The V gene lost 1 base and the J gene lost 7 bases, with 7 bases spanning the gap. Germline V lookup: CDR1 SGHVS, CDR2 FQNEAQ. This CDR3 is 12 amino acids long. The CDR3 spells CASSLGGNEAFF. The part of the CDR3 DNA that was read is TGTGCCAGCAGCTTAGGCGGGAATGAA.

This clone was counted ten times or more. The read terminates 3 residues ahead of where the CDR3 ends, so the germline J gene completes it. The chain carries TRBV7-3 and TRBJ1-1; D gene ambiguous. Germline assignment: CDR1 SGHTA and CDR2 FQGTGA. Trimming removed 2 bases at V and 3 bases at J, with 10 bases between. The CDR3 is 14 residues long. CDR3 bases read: TGTGCCAGCAGCTTATTTCCAGGAGACACTGAA. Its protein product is CASSLFPGDTE. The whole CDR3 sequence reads CASSLFPGDTEAFF.

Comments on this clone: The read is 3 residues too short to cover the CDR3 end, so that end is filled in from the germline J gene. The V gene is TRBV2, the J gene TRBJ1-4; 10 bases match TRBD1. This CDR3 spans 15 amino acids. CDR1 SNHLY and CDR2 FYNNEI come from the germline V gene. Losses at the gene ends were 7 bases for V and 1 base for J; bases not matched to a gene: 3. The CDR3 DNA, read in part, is TGTGCCAGCAACCGGGACAGGGGAACTAATGAAAAA. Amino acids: CASNRDRGTNEK. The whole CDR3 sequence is CASNRDRGTNEKLFF. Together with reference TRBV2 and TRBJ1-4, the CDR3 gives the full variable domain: EPEVTQTPSHQVTQMGQEVILRCVPISNHLYFYWYRQILGQKVEFLVSFYNNEISEKSEIFDDQFSVERPDGSNFTLKIRSTKLEDSAMYFCASNRDRGTNEKLFFGSGTQLSVL.

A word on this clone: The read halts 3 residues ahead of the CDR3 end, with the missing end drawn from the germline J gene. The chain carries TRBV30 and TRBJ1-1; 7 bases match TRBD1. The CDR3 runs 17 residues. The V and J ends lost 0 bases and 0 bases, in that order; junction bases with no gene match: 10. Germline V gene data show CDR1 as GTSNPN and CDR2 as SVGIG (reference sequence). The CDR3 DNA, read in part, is TGTGCCTGGAGTGTAGAGTTTTATGGGACAGTGAACACTGAA. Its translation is CAWSVEFYGTVNTE. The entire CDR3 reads CAWSVEFYGTVNTEAFF.

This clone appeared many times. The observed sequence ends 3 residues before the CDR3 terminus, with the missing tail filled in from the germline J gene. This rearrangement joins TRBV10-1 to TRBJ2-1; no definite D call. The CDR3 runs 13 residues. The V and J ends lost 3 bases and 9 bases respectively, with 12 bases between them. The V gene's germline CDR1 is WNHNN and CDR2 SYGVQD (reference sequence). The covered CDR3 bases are TGCGCCAGCAGTGATTTCGTGGCGGCTGAG. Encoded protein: CASSDFVAAE. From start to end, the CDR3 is CASSDFVAAEQFF.

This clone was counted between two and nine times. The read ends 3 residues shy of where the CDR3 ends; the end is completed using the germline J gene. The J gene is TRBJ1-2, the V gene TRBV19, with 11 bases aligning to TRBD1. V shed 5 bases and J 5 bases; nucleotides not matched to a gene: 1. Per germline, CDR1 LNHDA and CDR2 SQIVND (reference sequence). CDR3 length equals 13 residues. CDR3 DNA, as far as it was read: TGTGCCAGTAGTCGGGACAGGGGGTATGGC. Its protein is CASSRDRGYG. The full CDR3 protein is CASSRDRGYGYTF.

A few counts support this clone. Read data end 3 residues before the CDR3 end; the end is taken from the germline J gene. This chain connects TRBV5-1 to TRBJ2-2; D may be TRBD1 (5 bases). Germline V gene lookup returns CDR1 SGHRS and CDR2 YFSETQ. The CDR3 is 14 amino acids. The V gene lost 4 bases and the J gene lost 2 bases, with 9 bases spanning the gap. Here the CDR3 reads CASSRQSNTGELFF. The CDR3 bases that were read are TGCGCCAGCAGCCGACAGTCAAACACCGGGGAG. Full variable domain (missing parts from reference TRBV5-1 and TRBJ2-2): KAGVTQTPRYLIKTRGQQVTLSCSPISGHRSVSWYQQTPGQGLQFLFEYFSETQRNKGNFPGRFSGRQFSNSRSEMNVSTLELGDSALYLCASSRQSNTGELFFGEGSRLTVL.

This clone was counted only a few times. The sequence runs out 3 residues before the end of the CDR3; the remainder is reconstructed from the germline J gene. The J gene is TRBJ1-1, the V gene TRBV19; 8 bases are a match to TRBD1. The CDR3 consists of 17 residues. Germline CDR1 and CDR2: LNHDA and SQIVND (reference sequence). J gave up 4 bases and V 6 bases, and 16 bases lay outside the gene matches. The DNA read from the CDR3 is TGTGCCAGTAGGACCGGGACAGGCTTAGTCGCGGTCACTGAA. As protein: CASRTGTGLVAVTE. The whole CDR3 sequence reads CASRTGTGLVAVTEAFF.

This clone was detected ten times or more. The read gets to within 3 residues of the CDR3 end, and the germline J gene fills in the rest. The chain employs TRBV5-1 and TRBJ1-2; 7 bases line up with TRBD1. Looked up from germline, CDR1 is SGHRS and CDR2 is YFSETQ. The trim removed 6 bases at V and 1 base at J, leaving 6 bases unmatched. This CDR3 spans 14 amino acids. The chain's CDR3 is CASNPRGNNYGYTF. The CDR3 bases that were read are TGCGCCAGCAACCCCAGGGGGAATAACTATGGC.

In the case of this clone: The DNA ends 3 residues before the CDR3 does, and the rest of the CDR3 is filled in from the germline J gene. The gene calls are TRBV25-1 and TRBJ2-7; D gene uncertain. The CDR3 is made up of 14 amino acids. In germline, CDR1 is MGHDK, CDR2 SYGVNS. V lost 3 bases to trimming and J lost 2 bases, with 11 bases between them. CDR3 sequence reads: CASSDIRVAYEQYF. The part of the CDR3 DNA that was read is TGTGCCAGCAGTGATATTAGGGTTGCCTACGAG.

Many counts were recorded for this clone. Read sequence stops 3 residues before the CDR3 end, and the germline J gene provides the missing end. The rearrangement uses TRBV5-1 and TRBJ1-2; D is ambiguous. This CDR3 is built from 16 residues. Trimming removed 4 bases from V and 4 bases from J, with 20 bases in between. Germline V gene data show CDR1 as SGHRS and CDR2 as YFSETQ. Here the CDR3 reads CASSPWSPKRGYGYTF. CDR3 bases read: TGCGCCAGCAGCCCCTGGTCCCCCAAAAGAGGCTATGGC.

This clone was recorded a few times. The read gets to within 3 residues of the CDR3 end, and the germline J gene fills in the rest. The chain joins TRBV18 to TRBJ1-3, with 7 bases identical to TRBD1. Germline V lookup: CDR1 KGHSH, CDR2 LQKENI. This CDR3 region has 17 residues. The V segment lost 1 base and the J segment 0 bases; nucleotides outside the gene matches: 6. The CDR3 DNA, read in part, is TGTGCCAGCTCACCACAAACAGGGGCGAGCTCTGGAAACACC. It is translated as CASSPQTGASSGNT. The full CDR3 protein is CASSPQTGASSGNTIYF.

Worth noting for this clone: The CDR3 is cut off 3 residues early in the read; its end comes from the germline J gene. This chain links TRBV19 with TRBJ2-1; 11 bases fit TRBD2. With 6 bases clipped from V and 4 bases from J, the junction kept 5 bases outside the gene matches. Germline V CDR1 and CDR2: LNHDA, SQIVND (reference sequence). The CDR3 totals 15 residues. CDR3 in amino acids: CASRTGTSGYNEQFF. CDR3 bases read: TGTGCCAGTAGAACCGGGACTAGCGGTTACAATGAG.

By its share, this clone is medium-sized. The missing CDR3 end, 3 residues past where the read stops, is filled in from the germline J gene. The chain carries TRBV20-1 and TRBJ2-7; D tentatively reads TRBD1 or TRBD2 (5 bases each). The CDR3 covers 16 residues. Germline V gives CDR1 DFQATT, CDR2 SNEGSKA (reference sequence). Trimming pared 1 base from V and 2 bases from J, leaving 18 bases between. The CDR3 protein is CSARVVGEGKAYEQYF. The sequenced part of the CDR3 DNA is TGCAGTGCTAGAGTCGTGGGCGAGGGGAAAGCCTACGAG.

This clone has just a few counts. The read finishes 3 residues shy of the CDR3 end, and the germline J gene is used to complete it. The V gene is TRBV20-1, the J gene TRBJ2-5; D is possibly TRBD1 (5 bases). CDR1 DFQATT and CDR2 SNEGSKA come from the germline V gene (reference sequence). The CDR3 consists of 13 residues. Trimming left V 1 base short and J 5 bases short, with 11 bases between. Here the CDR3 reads CSARVTGMETQYF. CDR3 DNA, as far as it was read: TGCAGTGCTAGAGTTACAGGCATGGAGACC.

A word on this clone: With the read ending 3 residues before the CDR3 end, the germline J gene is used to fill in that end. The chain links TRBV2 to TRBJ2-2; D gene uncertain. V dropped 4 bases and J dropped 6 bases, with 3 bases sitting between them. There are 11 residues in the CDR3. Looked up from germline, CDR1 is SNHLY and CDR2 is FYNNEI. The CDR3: CASSGAGELFF. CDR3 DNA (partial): TGTGCCAGCAGTGGCGCCGGGGAG.

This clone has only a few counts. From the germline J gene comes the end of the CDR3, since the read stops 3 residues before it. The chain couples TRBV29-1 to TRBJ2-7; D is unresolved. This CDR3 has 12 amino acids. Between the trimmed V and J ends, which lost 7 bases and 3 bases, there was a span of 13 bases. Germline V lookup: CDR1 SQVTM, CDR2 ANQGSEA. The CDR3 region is CSAIATGYEQYF. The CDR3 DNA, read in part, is TGCAGCGCTATAGCTACGGGCTACGAG.

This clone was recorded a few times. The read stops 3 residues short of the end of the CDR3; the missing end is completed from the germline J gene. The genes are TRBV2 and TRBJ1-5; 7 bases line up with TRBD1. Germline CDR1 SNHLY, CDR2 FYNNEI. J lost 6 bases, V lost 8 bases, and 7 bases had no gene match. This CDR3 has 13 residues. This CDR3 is CASRQGEAQPQHF. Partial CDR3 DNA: TGTGCCAGCCGACAGGGCGAAGCTCAGCCC.

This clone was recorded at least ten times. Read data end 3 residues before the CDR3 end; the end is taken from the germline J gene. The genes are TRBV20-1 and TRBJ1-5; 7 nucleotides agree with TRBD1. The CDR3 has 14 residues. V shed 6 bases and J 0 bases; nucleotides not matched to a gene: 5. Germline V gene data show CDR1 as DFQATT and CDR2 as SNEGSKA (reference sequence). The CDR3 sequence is CSARRTGSNQPQHF. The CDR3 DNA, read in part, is TGCAGTGCGCGCCGGACAGGTAGCAATCAGCCC.

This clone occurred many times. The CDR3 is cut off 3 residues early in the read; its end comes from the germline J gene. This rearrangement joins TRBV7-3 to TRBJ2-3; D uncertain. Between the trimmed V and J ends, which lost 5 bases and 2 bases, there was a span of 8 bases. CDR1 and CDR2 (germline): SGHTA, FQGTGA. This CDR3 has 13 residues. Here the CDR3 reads CASSTRNTDTQYF. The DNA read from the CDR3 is TGTGCCAGCAGCACCAGAAACACAGATACG.